These 27 T cell receptor beta chains came from one sample sequenced in a study of cytomegalovirus exposure and HLA in healthy donors. PCR employed 60 Vbeta and 13 Jbeta primers. Sequencing used immunoSEQ multiplex PCR; TCRdb keeps in-frame clones, though not all of them. The sample lists around 100,000 clones; roughly 69% were seen once. The source material was PBMCs. The receptors stem from a man aged 25-45 years in good health and CMV-seropositive.

The J gene is TRBJ2-3, the V gene TRBV19, with D unresolved. Germline V gives CDR1 LNHDA, CDR2 SQIVND (reference sequence). The CDR3 is 14 residues long. Trimming shortened V by 3 bases and J by 4 bases, and 11 bases separated the two germline ends. The CDR3 DNA reads TGTGCCAGTAGTATCCCTATGGTCCCAGATACGCAGTATTTT. It translates to CASSIPMVPDTQYF.

This clone was detected a few times. This chain uses TRBV19 with TRBJ2-7, with D perhaps TRBD2 (5 bases). V was pared by 3 bases and J by 4 bases, with 13 bases between. Germline-derived CDR1 and CDR2 are LNHDA and SQIVND (reference sequence). This CDR3 comprises 14 residues. The CDR3 coding sequence is TGTGCCAGTAGTATCGCTGGAGGTCTTTACGAGCAGTACTTC. Residues: CASSIAGGLYEQYF.

This sequence joins TRBV19 and TRBJ2-5; the match to TRBD1 covers 10 bases. The DNA end is more similar to TRBJ2-7, so the J call may be wrong. The CDR3 length is 14 residues. The germline gives CDR1 LNHDA, CDR2 SQIVND (reference sequence). The CDR3 region has the DNA TGTGCCAGTAGCCAAAGGGACAGGGGTTCCGAGCAGTACTTC. Its translation is CASSQRDRGSEQYF.

There are a few counts of this clone. J is TRBJ1-5 and V is TRBV2; TRBD1 matches at 8 bases. Germline V gene data show CDR1 as SNHLY and CDR2 as FYNNEI. The CDR3 runs 13 residues. J gave up 4 bases and V 8 bases, and 4 bases lay outside the gene matches. The CDR3 nucleotides read TGTGCCAGCCAGGACAGGGCGAATCAGCCCCAGCATTTT. This encodes CASQDRANQPQHF.

The CDR3 coding sequence is TGTGCCATCAGTGACATGTTGCCCCAGCGACCCTCACCCCTCCACTTT. Amino acids: CAISDMLPQRPSPLHF. The V call is TRBV10-3, the J call TRBJ1-6; no clear D. The CDR3 runs 16 residues. Germline CDR1 and CDR2: ENHRY and SYGVKD. V lost 3 bases, J lost 10 bases, and 19 bases lay in between.

This clone was observed a few times. This sequence joins TRBV13 and TRBJ2-3; TRBD2 aligns across 11 bases. Unmatched junction bases numbered 7, after V lost 2 bases and J lost 6 bases. The CDR3 length is 16 residues. CDR1 PRHDT and CDR2 FYEKMQ come from the germline V gene (reference sequence). The CDR3 region has the DNA TGTGCCAGCAGCTTACCTAGCGGGGGGCGGCGGGATACGCAGTATTTT. It translates to CASSLPSGGRRDTQYF.

Details on this clone: This sample includes further DNA sequences coding for the same CDR3. The rearrangement uses TRBV11-3 and TRBJ2-7, with D maybe TRBD1 (7 bases). Germline CDR1 and CDR2: SGHNT and YENEEA. V dropped 0 bases and J dropped 2 bases, with 8 bases sitting between them. The CDR3 has 14 amino acids. For the CDR3, the DNA is TGTGCCAGCAGCTTAGACAGGGGGGCCTACGAGCAGTACTTC. This sequence encodes CASSLDRGAYEQYF.

Only a few counts were recorded for this clone. The identical CDR3 is also encoded by other nucleotide sequences in the sample. The chain has TRBV18 and TRBJ1-3; D might be TRBD1 (6 bases). Between the trimmed V and J ends, which lost 3 bases and 2 bases, there was a span of 8 bases. Germline V lookup: CDR1 KGHSH, CDR2 LQKENI. The CDR3 loop spans 14 amino acids. The CDR3 bases are TGTGCCAGCTCACCGGACAGCACTGGAAACACCATATATTTT. This sequence encodes CASSPDSTGNTIYF.

The count of this clone is one. V is TRBV2 and J is TRBJ2-2, with D maybe TRBD1 (6 bases). The germline V gene has CDR1 SNHLY and CDR2 FYNNEI. The CDR3 is made up of 13 amino acids. V lost 5 bases, J lost 4 bases, and 8 bases lay in between. The CDR3 here is CASSTGLTGELFF. The CDR3 coding sequence is TGTGCCAGCAGTACAGGGCTCACCGGGGAGCTGTTTTTT.

The rearrangement links TRBV10-3 to TRBJ2-7; a possible D gene is TRBD2 (6 bases). V was shortened by 4 bases and J by 3 bases, with 10 bases between the two germline ends. CDR3 length: 13 amino acids. The germline gives CDR1 ENHRY, CDR2 SYGVKD. The CDR3 region has the DNA TGTGCCATCAGTGGGGGCGGGGACTACGAGCAGTACTTC. Translating gives CAISGGGDYEQYF.

On this clone: No conserved phenylalanine or tryptophan is present at the end of the CDR3, so a read error is the likely explanation. The chain uses TRBV7-9 and TRBJ1-6; tentatively, D is TRBD1 (6 bases). This CDR3 has 18 residues. With 3 bases removed from V and 0 bases from J, the gap between germline ends came to 15 bases. Germline CDR1 is SEHNR and CDR2 is FQNEAQ (reference sequence). The chain's CDR3 is CASSFAVGQSSYNSPLHL. Written as DNA, the CDR3 is TGTGCCAGCAGCTTTGCCGTGGGACAATCCTCCTATAATTCACCCCTCCACCTT.

This clone was counted only a few times. The J gene is TRBJ2-5, the V gene TRBV5-1, with TRBD2 matching over 10 bases. With V trimmed by 4 bases and J by 3 bases, 6 bases remained unmatched. The V gene's germline CDR1 is SGHRS and CDR2 YFSETQ. The CDR3 runs to 15 residues. The CDR3 is CASSPRLAGEETQYF. The CDR3 bases are TGCGCCAGCAGCCCACGACTAGCGGGTGAAGAGACCCAGTACTTC.

This chain's CDR3 is CASSYSGAGAGELFF. The DNA for the CDR3 is TGTGCCAGCAGTTACTCAGGGGCTGGGGCCGGGGAGCTGTTTTTT. The chain uses TRBV6-5 and TRBJ2-2; D possibly corresponds to TRBD1 (5 bases). Germline CDR1 is MNHEY and CDR2 is SVGAGI. Trimming removed 0 bases at V and 6 bases at J, with 11 bases between. This CDR3 is built from 15 residues.

The V and J genes are TRBV7-9 and TRBJ2-5, with D possibly TRBD1 on 5 matching bases. Between the trimmed V and J ends, which lost 11 bases and 4 bases, there was a span of 14 bases. Germline assignment: CDR1 SEHNR and CDR2 FQNEAQ (reference sequence). The CDR3 loop spans 12 amino acids. CDR3 residues: CAEQAWGETQYF. The CDR3, as DNA: TGTGCCGAACAGGCGTGGGGAGAGACCCAGTACTTC.

The rearrangement joins TRBV27 to TRBJ2-7, with 8 bases aligning to TRBD2. Losses at the gene ends were 5 bases for V and 2 bases for J; bases not matched to a gene: 5. This CDR3 spans 14 amino acids. CDR1 is MNHEY and CDR2 is SMNVEV in the germline V gene (reference sequence). The CDR3 sequence is CASSRGGFTYEQYF. The CDR3 nucleotides read TGTGCCAGCAGTCGGGGGGGCTTTACCTACGAGCAGTACTTC.

The gene calls are TRBV5-1 and TRBJ2-1, with D unresolved. Trimming stripped 2 bases from V and 3 bases from J, with 6 bases between. Germline assignment: CDR1 SGHRS and CDR2 YFSETQ. The CDR3 is 13 amino acids. In nucleotides, the CDR3 is TGCGCCAGCAGCTTAGACAACTACAATGAGCAGTTCTTC. Translation gives CASSLDNYNEQFF.

The chain uses TRBV5-3 and TRBJ1-1; no clear D. TRBV5-3 carries the ORF label, with uncertain function. V was trimmed by 0 bases and J by 6 bases, leaving 12 bases between them. The CDR3 extends over 14 amino acids. CDR3 protein: CARSLVWRRPEAFF. As DNA, the CDR3 is TGTGCCAGAAGCTTGGTTTGGCGGAGACCTGAAGCTTTCTTT.

This chain uses TRBV27 with TRBJ2-7; TRBD2 matches 8 bases. Germline lookup yields CDR1 MNHEY and CDR2 SMNVEV (reference sequence). This CDR3 region has 14 residues. V lost 3 bases, J lost 7 bases, and 8 bases stayed unmatched. CDR3 in DNA: TGTGCCAGCAGTTTGTCCGGGGGGGACTGGGAGCAGTACTTC. Protein sequence: CASSLSGGDWEQYF.

This chain connects TRBV5-5 to TRBJ1-6; D unresolved. Germline CDR1 is SGHKS and CDR2 is YYEKEE (reference sequence). Trimming shortened V by 4 bases and J by 0 bases, and 8 bases separated the two germline ends. The CDR3 is 15 amino acids. The DNA for the CDR3 is TGTGCCAGCAGCCCATGGAGCTCCTATAATTCACCCCTCCACTTT. Protein product: CASSPWSSYNSPLHF.

This chain joins TRBV5-4 and TRBJ1-2; TRBD1 agrees at 7 bases. The CDR3 runs 13 residues. V was pared by 4 bases and J by 8 bases, with 8 bases of the junction left unmatched. Germline V gives CDR1 SGHNT, CDR2 YYREEE (reference sequence). CDR3 amino acids: CASSPTGETGYTF. The CDR3 DNA reads as TGTGCCAGCAGCCCTACAGGGGAAACGGGCTACACCTTC.

The V gene is TRBV7-9, the J gene TRBJ2-5; D perhaps matches TRBD1 (5 bases). The DNA end is more similar to TRBJ2-7, so the J call may be wrong. The germline V gene has CDR1 SEHNR and CDR2 FQNEAQ (reference sequence). The CDR3 sequence is 16 residues long. For the CDR3, the DNA is TGTGCCAGCAGCCGTCCCTCGGCCAGGGCGAACTACGAGCAGTACTTC. It is translated as CASSRPSARANYEQYF.

The chain joins TRBV5-6 to TRBJ1-2; possibly TRBD1 for D (5 bases). The CDR3 contains 14 residues. With 6 bases removed from V and 6 bases from J, the gap between germline ends came to 18 bases. CDR1 and CDR2 from the germline V gene are SGHDT and YYEEEE. CDR3 DNA: TGTGCCAGCACCATATTAGGGGAAGCCCATGGCTACACCTTC. Protein sequence: CASTILGEAHGYTF.

Only a few counts were recorded for this clone. The rearrangement uses TRBV4-2 and TRBJ2-3, with 13 bases lining up with TRBD2. V was clipped by 4 bases and J by 11 bases; unmatched bases: 12. Germline V lookup: CDR1 LGHNA, CDR2 YNFKEQ. The CDR3 contains 16 residues. This chain's CDR3 is CASSLITGTSGVGQYF. Here the CDR3 DNA reads TGTGCCAGCAGCCTCATAACCGGGACTAGCGGGGTCGGGCAGTATTTT.

The chain has TRBV11-2 and TRBJ2-7; D possibly corresponds to TRBD2 (6 bases). Germline CDR1 reads SGHAT; CDR2 reads FQNNGV. V gave up 5 bases and J gave up 2 bases, with 16 bases separating them. The CDR3 is 15 residues long. CDR3 bases: TGTGCCAGCAGCCCCTTTGCGGGGTTCCCCTACGAGCAGTACTTC. Translation: CASSPFAGFPYEQYF.

The rearrangement uses TRBV5-1 and TRBJ2-5, with 8 nucleotides matching TRBD1. CDR1 and CDR2 from the germline V gene are SGHRS and YFSETQ. V lost 4 bases and J lost 7; bases outside the gene matches: 12. CDR3 length equals 15 residues. As DNA, the CDR3 is TGCGCCAGCAGCCACGGACAGGGCCCAGCGGGGACCCAGTACTTC. Its protein is CASSHGQGPAGTQYF.

The V and J genes are TRBV19 and TRBJ1-6, with D possibly being TRBD1 (5 bases). V lost 4 bases and J 7 bases, leaving 5 bases between the germline ends. This CDR3 has 12 residues. Germline V lookup: CDR1 LNHDA, CDR2 SQIVND (reference sequence). CDR3 DNA sequence: TGTGCCAGTAGTAAGGGGAATTCACCCCTCCACTTT. Its protein product is CASSKGNSPLHF.

The CDR3 sequence is CASSRDSSWGTGELFF. The CDR3 nucleotides are TGTGCCAGCAGCCGGGACAGCTCATGGGGCACCGGGGAGCTGTTTTTT. The chain is built from TRBV2 and TRBJ2-2, with 7 bases matching TRBD1. Trimming cost V 6 bases and J 4 bases; bases outside gene matches: 11. The germline gives CDR1 SNHLY, CDR2 FYNNEI. The CDR3 runs to 16 residues.